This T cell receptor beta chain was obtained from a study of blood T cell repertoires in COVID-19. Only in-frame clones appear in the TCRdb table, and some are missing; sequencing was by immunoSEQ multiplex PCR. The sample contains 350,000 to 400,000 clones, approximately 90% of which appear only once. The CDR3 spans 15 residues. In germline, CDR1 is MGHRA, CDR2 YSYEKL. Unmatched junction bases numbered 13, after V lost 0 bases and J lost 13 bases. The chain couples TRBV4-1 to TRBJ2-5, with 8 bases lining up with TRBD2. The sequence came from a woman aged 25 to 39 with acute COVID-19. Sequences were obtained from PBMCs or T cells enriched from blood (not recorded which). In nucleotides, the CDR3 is TGCGCCAGCAGCCAAGATTTAATCGGGGGGGCTCCCCGGTACTTC. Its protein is CASSQDLIGGAPRYF.